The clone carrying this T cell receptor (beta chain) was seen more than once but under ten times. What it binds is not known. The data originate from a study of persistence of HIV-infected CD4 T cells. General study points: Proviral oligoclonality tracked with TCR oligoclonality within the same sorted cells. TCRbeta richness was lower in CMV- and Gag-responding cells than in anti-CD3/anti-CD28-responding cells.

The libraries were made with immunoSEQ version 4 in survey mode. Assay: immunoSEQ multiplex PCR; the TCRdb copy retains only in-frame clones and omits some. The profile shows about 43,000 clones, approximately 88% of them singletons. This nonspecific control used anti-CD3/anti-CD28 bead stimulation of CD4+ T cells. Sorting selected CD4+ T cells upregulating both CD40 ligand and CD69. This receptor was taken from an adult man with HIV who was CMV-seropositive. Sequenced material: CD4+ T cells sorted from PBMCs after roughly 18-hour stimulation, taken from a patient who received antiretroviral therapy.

The CDR3 region has the DNA TGTGCCAGTAGTATCGGGACAGCTAGCCCTAAGGGCTACACCTTC. Translating gives CASSIGTASPKGYTF. This chain connects TRBV19 to TRBJ1-2; TRBD1 agrees at 7 bases. The CDR3 is 15 residues long. Germline values: CDR1 LNHDA, CDR2 SQIVND (reference sequence). Unmatched junction bases numbered 12, after V lost 3 bases and J lost 8 bases.